A selection of T cell receptor beta chains follows, all from one sample in a study of blood T cell repertoires in COVID-19. The assay was immunoSEQ multiplex PCR, and TCRdb's table has in-frame clones only and misses some. The sample consists of hundreds of thousands of clones, around 87% of them appearing once. Sequencing was performed on PBMCs or T cells enriched from blood (not recorded which). The source is a young woman who had recovered from COVID-19. The CDR3 runs from the conserved cysteine through the conserved F or W. The D gene is left open where the match is weak. Rows give clone size only sometimes, using once, few, many, or a class for an expanded clone.

CDR3	DNA	D	size	V	J
CASSLGPAGTEAFF	TGTGCCAGCAGTCTAGGACCGGCGGGCACTGAAGCTTTCTTT	.	.	TRBV27	TRBJ1-1
CASSLAASGYEQYF	TGTGCCAGCAGCTTAGCCGCTAGCGGGTACGAGCAGTACTTC	TRBD2	.	TRBV7-2	TRBJ2-7
CASSTVLAGSGNEQFF	TGTGCCAGTAGTACGGTACTAGCGGGGTCAGGGAATGAGCAGTTCTTC	TRBD2	.	TRBV19	TRBJ2-1
CASSERPGSYEQYF	TGTGCCAGCAGTGAAAGGCCAGGGTCCTACGAGCAGTACTTC	.	.	TRBV2	TRBJ2-7
CASSTTTRGGGDTQYF	TGTGCCAGCAGTACAACTACGCGGGGGGGCGGAGATACGCAGTATTTT	TRBD2	.	TRBV28	TRBJ2-3
CASSPTWLNQPQHF	TGTGCCAGTAGCCCGACTTGGCTCAATCAGCCCCAGCATTTT	.	few	TRBV19	TRBJ1-5
CASSHGGGTEAFF	TGTGCCAGCAGCCATGGGGGGGGGACTGAAGCTTTCTTT	.	.	TRBV3-1/TRBV3-2	TRBJ1-1
CAWSRIRTGLSPLHF	TGTGCCTGGAGTCGGATCCGGACAGGTTTGTCACCCCTCCACTTT	TRBD1	once	TRBV30	TRBJ1-6
CASSLPNGGLYNSPLHF	TGTGCCAGCAGTTTACCCAACGGGGGACTATATAATTCACCCCTCCACTTT	.	.	TRBV28	TRBJ1-6
CASSLAGQGDLSTDTQYF	TGCGCCAGCAGCTTGGCAGGACAGGGGGACTTAAGCACAGATACGCAGTATTTT	TRBD1	.	TRBV5-1	TRBJ2-3
CASSLTGLGGNIQYF	TGTGCCAGCAGCTTAACGGGACTAGGAGGGAACATTCAGTACTTC	TRBD2	once	TRBV7-3	TRBJ2-4
CASSHAGVSSYNEQFF	TGCGCCAGCAGCCATGCAGGGGTGAGCTCCTACAATGAGCAGTTCTTC	.	.	TRBV4-1	TRBJ2-1
CASSLIYTEAFF	TGTGCCAGCAGCTTGATATACACTGAAGCTTTCTTT	.	.	TRBV5-8	TRBJ1-1
CASSFTGRLLGREQYF	TGTGCCAGCAGTTTTACTGGGCGGCTCCTCGGGAGGGAGCAGTACTTC	TRBD2	.	TRBV5-6	TRBJ2-7
CASKRQGEEAFF	TGTGCCAGTAAAAGGCAGGGGGAAGAAGCTTTCTTT	TRBD1	.	TRBV19	TRBJ1-1
CASSSRTGRGETQYF	TGTGCCAGTAGTAGCAGGACAGGGAGAGGGGAGACCCAGTACTTC	TRBD1	.	TRBV19	TRBJ2-5
CASSLGQGAHEQYF	TGCGCCAGCAGCTTGGGGCAGGGTGCCCACGAGCAGTACTTC	.	.	TRBV5-1	TRBJ2-7
CASSRPGQTYGYTF	TGTGCCAGCAGCCGCCCGGGACAGACCTATGGCTACACCTTC	TRBD1	.	TRBV3-1/TRBV3-2	TRBJ1-2
CASITGTGGNNEQFF	TGCGCCAGCATAACCGGGACAGGGGGGAACAATGAGCAGTTCTTC	TRBD1	.	TRBV5-1	TRBJ2-1
CASSSGVGNTEAFF	TGTGCCAGCAGCTCAGGGGTGGGGAACACTGAAGCTTTCTTT	.	.	TRBV7-3	TRBJ1-1
CASSQGPGTATGYTF	TGCGCCAGCAGCCAAGGACCGGGGACAGCGACGGGCTACACCTTC	TRBD1	.	TRBV4-1	TRBJ1-2
CATGEMGEKLFF	TGTGCCACCGGGGAGATGGGTGAAAAACTGTTTTTT	.	.	TRBV2	TRBJ1-4
CASSLDGVRGYGYTF	TGCGCTAGCAGCTTGGACGGGGTGCGGGGCTATGGCTACACCTTC	.	.	TRBV5-1	TRBJ1-2
CATSGQMINYGYTF	TGTGCCACCAGCGGTCAGATGATAAACTATGGCTACACCTTC	.	.	TRBV15	TRBJ1-2